This TCR beta chain comes out of a study of shared clonotypes between healthy human individuals. Profiling relied on immunoSEQ multiplex PCR, and the TCRdb table lists in-frame clones only, not all of them. The sample holds 450,000 to 600,000 clones, more than 65% seen once. Notes on the study in general: Investigators expected sequencing depth to affect clonotype sharing among donors.

As concerns this clone: Its antigen remains unknown.

Germline assignment: CDR1 SGDLS and CDR2 YYNGEE. The germline V and J ends were trimmed by 4 bases and 7 bases, with 17 bases remaining between them. The CDR3 runs to 14 residues. The chain carries TRBV9 and TRBJ1-2; the D gene is possibly TRBD1 (5 bases). The source of this sequence is a woman in her 40s in good health. Some clones in this sample may be carry-over from other donors' samples. Input material: PBMCs. CDR3 in amino acids: CASSPRQLSGGYTF. The DNA for the CDR3 is TGTGCCAGCAGCCCCCGACAGCTTTCGGGTGGCTACACCTTC.